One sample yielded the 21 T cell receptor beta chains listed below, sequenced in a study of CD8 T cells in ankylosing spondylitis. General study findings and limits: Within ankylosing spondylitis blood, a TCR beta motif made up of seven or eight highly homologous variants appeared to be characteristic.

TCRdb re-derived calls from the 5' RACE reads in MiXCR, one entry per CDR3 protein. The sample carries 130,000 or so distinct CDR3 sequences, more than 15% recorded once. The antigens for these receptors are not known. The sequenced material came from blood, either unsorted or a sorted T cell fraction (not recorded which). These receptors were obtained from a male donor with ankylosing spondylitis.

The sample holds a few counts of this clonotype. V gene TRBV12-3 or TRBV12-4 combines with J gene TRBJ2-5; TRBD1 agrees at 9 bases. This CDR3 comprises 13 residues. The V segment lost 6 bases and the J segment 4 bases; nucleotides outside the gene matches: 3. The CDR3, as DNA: TGTGCCAGCAGCCCGGACAGGGGAGAGACCCAGTACTTC. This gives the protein CASSPDRGETQYF.

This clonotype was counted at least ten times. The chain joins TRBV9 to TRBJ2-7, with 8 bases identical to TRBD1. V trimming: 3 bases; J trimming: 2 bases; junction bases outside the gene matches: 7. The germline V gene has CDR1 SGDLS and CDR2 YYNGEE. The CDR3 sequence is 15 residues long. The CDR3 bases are TGTGCCAGCAGCGCCAGTGGGACAGGAGCCTACGAGCAGTACTTC. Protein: CASSASGTGAYEQYF.

CDR3 sequence: CASRGQGGYNEQFF. CDR3 sequence (DNA): TGTGCCAGCAGAGGACAGGGTGGCTACAATGAGCAGTTCTTC. V gene TRBV28 combines with J gene TRBJ2-1; 8 nucleotides align to TRBD1. This CDR3 is built from 14 residues. Losses at the gene ends were 6 bases for V and 3 bases for J; bases not matched to a gene: 4. Germline V gene sequence: CDR1 MDHEN, CDR2 SYDVKM.

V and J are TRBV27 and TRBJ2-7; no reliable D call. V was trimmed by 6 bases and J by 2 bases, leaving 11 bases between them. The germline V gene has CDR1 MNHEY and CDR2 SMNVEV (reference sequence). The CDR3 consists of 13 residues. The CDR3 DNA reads TGTGCCAGCAGCGTTAAACAACCCTACGAGCAGTACTTC. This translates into CASSVKQPYEQYF.

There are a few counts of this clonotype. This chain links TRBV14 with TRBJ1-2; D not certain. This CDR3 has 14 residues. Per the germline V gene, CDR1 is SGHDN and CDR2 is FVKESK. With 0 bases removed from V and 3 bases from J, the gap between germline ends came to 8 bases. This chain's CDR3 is CASSQELGYYGYTF. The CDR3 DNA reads TGTGCCAGCAGCCAAGAACTGGGATACTATGGCTACACCTTC.

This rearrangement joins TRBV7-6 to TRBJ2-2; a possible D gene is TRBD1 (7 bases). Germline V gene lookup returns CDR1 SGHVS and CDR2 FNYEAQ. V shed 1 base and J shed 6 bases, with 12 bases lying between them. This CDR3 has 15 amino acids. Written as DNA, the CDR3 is TGTGCCAGCAGCTTAGAGGCAGGGGGGTCCGGGGAGCTGTTTTTT. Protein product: CASSLEAGGSGELFF.

Here the CDR3 reads CASSFTGGGNIQYF. CDR3 nucleotides: TGTGCCAGCAGTTTCACCGGGGGTGGAAACATTCAGTACTTC. The V call is TRBV28, the J call TRBJ2-4; tentative D call: TRBD2 (6 bases). The CDR3 sequence is 14 residues long. V dropped 3 bases and J dropped 6 bases, with 12 bases sitting between them. From germline, CDR1 is MDHEN and CDR2 SYDVKM.

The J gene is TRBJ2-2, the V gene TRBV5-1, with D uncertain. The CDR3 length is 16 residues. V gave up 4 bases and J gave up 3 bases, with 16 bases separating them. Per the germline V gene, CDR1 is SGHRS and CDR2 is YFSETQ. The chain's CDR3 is CASSPPAGRDTGELFF. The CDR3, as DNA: TGCGCCAGCAGCCCCCCCGCAGGCAGAGACACCGGGGAGCTGTTTTTT.

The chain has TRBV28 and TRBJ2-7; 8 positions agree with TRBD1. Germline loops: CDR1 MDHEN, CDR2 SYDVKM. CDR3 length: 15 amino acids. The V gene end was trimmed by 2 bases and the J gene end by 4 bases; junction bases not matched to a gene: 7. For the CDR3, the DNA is TGTGCCAGCAGTTTACTGGCAGGGGGCGGTTACGAGCAGTACTTC. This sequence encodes CASSLLAGGGYEQYF.

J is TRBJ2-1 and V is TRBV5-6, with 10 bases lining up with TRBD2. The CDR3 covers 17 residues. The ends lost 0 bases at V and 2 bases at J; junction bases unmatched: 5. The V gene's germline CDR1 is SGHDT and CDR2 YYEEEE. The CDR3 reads CASSLGASGGTYNEQFF. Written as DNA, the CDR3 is TGTGCCAGCAGCTTGGGGGCTAGCGGGGGAACCTACAATGAGCAGTTCTTC. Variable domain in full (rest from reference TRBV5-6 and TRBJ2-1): DAGVTQSPTHLIKTRGQQVTLRCSPKSGHDTVSWYQQALGQGPQFIFQYYEEEERQRGNFPDRFSGHQFPNYSSELNVNALLLGDSALYLCASSLGASGGTYNEQFFGPGTRLTVL.

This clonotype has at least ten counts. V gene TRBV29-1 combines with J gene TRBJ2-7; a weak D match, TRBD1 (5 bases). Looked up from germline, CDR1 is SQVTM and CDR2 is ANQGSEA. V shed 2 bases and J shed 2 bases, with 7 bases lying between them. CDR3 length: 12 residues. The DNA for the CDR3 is TGCAGCGTTGAAAACAGGCCCTACGAGCAGTACTTC. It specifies CSVENRPYEQYF.

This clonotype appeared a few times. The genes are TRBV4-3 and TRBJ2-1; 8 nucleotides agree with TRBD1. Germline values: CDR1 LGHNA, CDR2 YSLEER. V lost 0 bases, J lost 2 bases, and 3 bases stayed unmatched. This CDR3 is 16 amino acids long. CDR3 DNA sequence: TGCGCCAGCAGCCAAGAACCCAGGGGGCCCTACAATGAGCAGTTCTTC. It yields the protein CASSQEPRGPYNEQFF.

In DNA, the CDR3 is TGTGCCACCAGAGACCTGGCCGGCGGAGTCTACAATGAGCAGTTCTTC. Translating it yields CATRDLAGGVYNEQFF. The V gene is TRBV15, the J gene TRBJ2-1; D remains unclear. The CDR3 extends over 16 amino acids. Per the germline V gene, CDR1 is LNHNV and CDR2 is YYDKDF (reference sequence). Trimming pared 6 bases from V and 3 bases from J, leaving 18 bases between. Based on the CDR3 plus reference TRBV15 and TRBJ2-1, the full variable domain is DAMVIQNPRYQVTQFGKPVTLSCSQTLNHNVMYWYQQKSSQAPKLLFHYYDKDFNNEADTPDNFQSRRPNTSFCFLDIRSPGLGDTAMYLCATRDLAGGVYNEQFFGPGTRLTVL.

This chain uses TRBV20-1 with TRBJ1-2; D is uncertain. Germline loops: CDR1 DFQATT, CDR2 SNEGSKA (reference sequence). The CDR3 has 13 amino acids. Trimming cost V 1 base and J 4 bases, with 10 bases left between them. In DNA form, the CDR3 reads TGCAGTGCTAGAGGAGGCAGGTCCTATGGCTACACCTTC. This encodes CSARGGRSYGYTF.

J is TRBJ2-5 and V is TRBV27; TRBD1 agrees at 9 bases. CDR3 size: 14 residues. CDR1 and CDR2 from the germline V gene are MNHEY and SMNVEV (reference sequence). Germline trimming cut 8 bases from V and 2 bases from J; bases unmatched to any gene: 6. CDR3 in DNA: TGTGCCAGCCGGACAGGGGTACCACAAGAGACCCAGTACTTC. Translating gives CASRTGVPQETQYF.

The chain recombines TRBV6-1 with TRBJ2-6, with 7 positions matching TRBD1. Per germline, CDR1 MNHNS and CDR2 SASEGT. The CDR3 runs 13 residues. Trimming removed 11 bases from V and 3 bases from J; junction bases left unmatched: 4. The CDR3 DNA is TGTGCCGCAAGGGGGCTTGGGGCCAACGTCCTGACTTTC. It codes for CAARGLGANVLTF.

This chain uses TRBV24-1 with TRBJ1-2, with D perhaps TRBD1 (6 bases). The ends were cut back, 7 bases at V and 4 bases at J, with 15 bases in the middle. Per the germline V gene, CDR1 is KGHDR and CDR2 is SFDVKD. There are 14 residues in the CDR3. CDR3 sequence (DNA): TGTGCCACCAGAGGACAGCTTACGAGCTATGGCTACACCTTC. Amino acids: CATRGQLTSYGYTF.

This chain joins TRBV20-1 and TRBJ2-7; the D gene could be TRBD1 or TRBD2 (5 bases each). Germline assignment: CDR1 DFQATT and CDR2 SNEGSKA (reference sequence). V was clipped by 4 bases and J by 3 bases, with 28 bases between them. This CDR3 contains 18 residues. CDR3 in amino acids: CSATTRAGTASRGYEQYF. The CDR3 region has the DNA TGCAGTGCTACTACCCGAGCCGGGACCGCCAGTCGGGGCTACGAGCAGTACTTC.

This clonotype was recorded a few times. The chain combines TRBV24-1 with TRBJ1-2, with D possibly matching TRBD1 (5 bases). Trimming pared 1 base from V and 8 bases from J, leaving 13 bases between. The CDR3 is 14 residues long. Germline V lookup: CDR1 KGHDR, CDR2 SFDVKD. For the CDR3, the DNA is TGTGCCACCAGTGATTTAACGCAGGGTCACGGCTACACCTTC. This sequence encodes CATSDLTQGHGYTF.

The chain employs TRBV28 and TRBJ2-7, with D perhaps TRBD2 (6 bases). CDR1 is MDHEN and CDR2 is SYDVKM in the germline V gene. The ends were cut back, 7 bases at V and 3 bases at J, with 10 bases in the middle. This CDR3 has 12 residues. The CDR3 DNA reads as TGTGCCAGCATGGCGGACTACTACGAGCAGTACTTC. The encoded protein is CASMADYYEQYF.

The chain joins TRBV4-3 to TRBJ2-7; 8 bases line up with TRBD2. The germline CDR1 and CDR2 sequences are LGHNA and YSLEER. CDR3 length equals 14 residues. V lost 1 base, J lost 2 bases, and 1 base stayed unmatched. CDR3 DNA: TGCGCCAGCAGCCAAGGGGGACTAGCCTACGAGCAGTACTTC. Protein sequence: CASSQGGLAYEQYF.